This TCR beta chain was obtained from a study of T cells in narcolepsy. The germline gives CDR1 SEHNR, CDR2 FQNEAQ (reference sequence). V gave up 4 bases and J gave up 9 bases, with 16 bases separating them. This CDR3 is 14 amino acids long. Generated by immunoSEQ multiplex PCR, the TCRdb table keeps only in-frame clones and is missing some. The sample lists 35,000 to 40,000 clones, around 85% occurring once. This receptor was obtained from a human donor with narcolepsy. Source material: CD45RA- memory CD4+ T cells from PBMCs. The rearrangement uses TRBV7-9 and TRBJ2-1; D perhaps matches TRBD2 (5 bases). As DNA, the CDR3 is TGTGCCAGCAGCTACAACCAACCGGGGAGTGAGCAGTTCTTC. This sequence encodes CASSYNQPGSEQFF. The variable domain in full, with the rest retrieved from reference TRBV7-9 and TRBJ2-1, is DTGVSQNPRHKITKRGQNVTFRCDPISEHNRLYWYRQTLGQGPEFLTYFQNEAQLEKSRLLSDRFSAERPKGSFSTLEIQRTEQGDSAMYLCASSYNQPGSEQFFGPGTRLTVL.